One and the same sample provided the 17 T cell receptor beta chains below, sequenced in a study of cytomegalovirus exposure and HLA in healthy donors. The study ran its PCR with 60 Vbeta and 13 Jbeta primers. Clones were read by immunoSEQ multiplex PCR, and TCRdb kept only the in-frame ones, dropping some. In the table there are some 150,000 clones, more than 8% of which are singletons. Sample: PBMCs. These receptors all come from a man aged 50-60 years in good health and CMV-seronegative.

This sequence joins TRBV11-3 and TRBJ2-2; D call uncertain. The CDR3 runs 15 residues. V gave up 2 bases and J gave up 4 bases, with 11 bases separating them. Germline loops: CDR1 SGHNT, CDR2 YENEEA. The CDR3: CASSLNSGGTGELFF. As DNA, the CDR3 is TGTGCCAGCAGCTTAAACAGTGGTGGCACCGGGGAGCTGTTTTTT.

The chain recombines TRBV28 with TRBJ1-2; 7 positions match TRBD1. V trimming: 6 bases; J trimming: 5 bases; junction bases outside the gene matches: 9. Germline assignment: CDR1 MDHEN and CDR2 SYDVKM. The CDR3 sequence is 14 residues long. The CDR3 DNA is TGTGCCAGCAGCTATACCGGGACAGATTATGGCTACACCTTC. It translates to CASSYTGTDYGYTF.

The chain employs TRBV18 and TRBJ1-1; the D gene is possibly TRBD1 (6 bases). The CDR3 covers 14 residues. Germline CDR1 is KGHSH and CDR2 is LQKENI. Between the trimmed V and J ends, which lost 3 bases and 1 base, there was a span of 9 bases. The CDR3 DNA reads as TGTGCCAGCTCACCCGGACAGCAGAACACTGAAGCTTTCTTT. Its translation: CASSPGQQNTEAFF.

The table lists this clone with a few counts. This specimen includes other DNA sequences encoding the same CDR3. The rearrangement links TRBV6-1 to TRBJ2-5; TRBD1 agrees at 9 bases. The germline gives CDR1 MNHNS, CDR2 SASEGT. The CDR3 contains 15 residues. V shed 4 bases, J shed 2 bases, and the junction held 5 bases outside the gene matches. The CDR3 loop is CASSVGQGEQETQYF. The CDR3 DNA is TGTGCCAGCAGTGTGGGACAGGGTGAGCAAGAGACCCAGTACTTC.

The chain links TRBV11-2 to TRBJ2-5; no clear D gene. CDR1 is SGHAT and CDR2 is FQNNGV in the germline V gene. The CDR3 extends over 16 amino acids. The V end lost 2 bases, the J end lost 4 bases, and 17 bases lay between the germline ends. CDR3 sequence: CASSLSLPPVAETQYF. DNA of the CDR3: TGTGCCAGCAGCTTATCACTTCCCCCGGTAGCAGAGACCCAGTACTTC. Complete variable domain (other parts from reference TRBV11-2 and TRBJ2-5): EAGVAQSPRYKIIEKRQSVAFWCNPISGHATLYWYQQILGQGPKLLIQFQNNGVVDDSQLPKDRFSAERLKGVDSTLKIQPAKLEDSAVYLCASSLSLPPVAETQYFGPGTRLLVL.

This clone was detected a few times. The genes are TRBV6-1 and TRBJ1-4; TRBD1 matches 7 bases. V gave up 6 bases and J gave up 12 bases; unmatched junction bases: 13. The CDR3 totals 14 residues. CDR1 and CDR2 from the germline V gene are MNHNS and SASEGT. CDR3 in amino acids: CASRKGQTLRELFF. CDR3 nucleotides: TGTGCCAGCAGGAAGGGACAGACCTTGCGGGAACTGTTTTTT.

Only a few counts were recorded for this clone. The chain employs TRBV6-5 and TRBJ1-2, with a possible D match to TRBD1 (6 bases). Germline lookup yields CDR1 MNHEY and CDR2 SVGAGI. The CDR3 contains 14 residues. The ends were cut back, 4 bases at V and 5 bases at J, with 14 bases in the middle. The CDR3 region has the DNA TGTGCCAGCAGTTCCGGGGGGGGCCGGTATGGCTACACCTTC. It translates to CASSSGGGRYGYTF.

There are a few counts of this clone. The rearrangement uses TRBV7-9 and TRBJ2-7; D is possibly TRBD1 (6 bases). The CDR3 length is 18 residues. Trimming took off 1 base at V and 5 bases at J, with 24 bases between the two ends. Germline V gene sequence: CDR1 SEHNR, CDR2 FQNEAQ (reference sequence). CDR3 DNA sequence: TGTGCCAGCAGCTTAGTAGTGGGGGCGGACGGAGTGGTCGACGAGCAGTACTTC. It encodes CASSLVVGADGVVDEQYF.

The chain joins TRBV6-5 to TRBJ1-1; the match to TRBD1 covers 9 bases. Trimming cost V 2 bases and J 4 bases; bases outside gene matches: 5. This CDR3 is built from 15 residues. CDR1 MNHEY and CDR2 SVGAGI come from the germline V gene. CDR3 in DNA: TGTGCCAGCAGTTACACAGGGGGCGAAGGCACTGAAGCTTTCTTT. Amino acid sequence: CASSYTGGEGTEAFF.

This chain joins TRBV5-1 and TRBJ2-1; 9 nucleotides line up with TRBD2. This CDR3 comprises 16 residues. V lost 1 base and J lost 4; bases outside the gene matches: 6. From germline, CDR1 is SGHRS and CDR2 YFSETQ. Written as DNA, the CDR3 is TGCGCCAGCAGCTTGACTAGCGGGTCCGGTTACAATGAGCAGTTCTTC. It yields the protein CASSLTSGSGYNEQFF.

The table lists this clone with a few counts. V gene TRBV19 combines with J gene TRBJ1-2; D is unresolved. V was pared by 3 bases and J by 1 base, with 6 bases between. In germline, CDR1 is LNHDA, CDR2 SQIVND (reference sequence). The CDR3 extends over 13 amino acids. The CDR3 reads CASSMPDNYGYTF. The CDR3 DNA sequence: TGTGCCAGTAGTATGCCAGATAACTATGGCTACACCTTC. The entire variable domain, with the rest obtained from reference TRBV19 and TRBJ1-2, is as follows: DGGITQSPKYLFRKEGQNVTLSCEQNLNHDAMYWYRQDPGQGLRLIYYSQIVNDFQKGDIAEGYSVSREKKESFPLTVTSAQKNPTAFYLCASSMPDNYGYTFGSGTRLTVV.

There are a few counts of this clone. The chain employs TRBV4-2 and TRBJ2-7; the match to TRBD2 covers 7 bases. The CDR3 covers 16 residues. CDR1 LGHNA and CDR2 YNFKEQ come from the germline V gene. With V trimmed by 4 bases and J by 0 bases, 9 bases remained unmatched. The CDR3 DNA reads TGTGCCAGCAGCCGGGGAGGGGTGGAAAGCTCCTACGAGCAGTACTTC. Its translation is CASSRGGVESSYEQYF.

This clone occurred a few times. The V call is TRBV9, the J call TRBJ2-7, with D maybe TRBD2 (6 bases). V was shortened by 4 bases and J by 3 bases, with 14 bases between the two germline ends. The CDR3 is 14 amino acids. Germline values: CDR1 SGDLS, CDR2 YYNGEE. The CDR3 region has the DNA TGTGCCAGCAGCACGCACACCGGGAGCTACGAGCAGTACTTC. It translates to CASSTHTGSYEQYF.

This clone showed up just a few times. The V and J genes are TRBV19 and TRBJ1-2; weak D call: TRBD1 (5 bases). CDR1 LNHDA and CDR2 SQIVND come from the germline V gene (reference sequence). Trimming cost V 7 bases and J 2 bases, with 17 bases left between them. CDR3 length: 15 residues. The CDR3 here is CASNDLAGWNYGYTF. As DNA, the CDR3 is TGTGCCAGTAACGATTTGGCAGGGTGGAACTATGGCTACACCTTC.

V usage is TRBV18 and J usage is TRBJ2-5; a weak D match, TRBD2 (5 bases). Looked up from germline, CDR1 is KGHSH and CDR2 is LQKENI. Trimming removed 2 bases at V and 5 bases at J, with 9 bases between. There are 13 residues in the CDR3. CDR3 sequence reads: CASSPWTGETQYF. In DNA, the CDR3 is TGTGCCAGCTCACCATGGACGGGGGAGACCCAGTACTTC.

This clone was seen a handful of times. This rearrangement joins TRBV27 to TRBJ1-1, with 7 bases fitting TRBD1. With V trimmed by 6 bases and J by 4 bases, 11 bases remained unmatched. This CDR3 is built from 15 residues. Germline CDR1 and CDR2: MNHEY and SMNVEV (reference sequence). The CDR3 DNA is TGTGCCAGCAGGGGGAAGACAGGGTTGACCACTGAAGCTTTCTTT. Its protein product is CASRGKTGLTTEAFF.

J is TRBJ2-7 and V is TRBV9; 8 nucleotides align to TRBD2. Germline V gives CDR1 SGDLS, CDR2 YYNGEE. The CDR3 has 15 residues. V was pared by 3 bases and J by 4 bases, with 9 bases of the junction left unmatched. The CDR3 DNA reads as TGTGCCAGCAGCGCAGGTGAGCGGGGGCAATACGAGCAGTACTTC. It specifies CASSAGERGQYEQYF.